This is a list of T cell receptor beta chains from one sample in a study of identical twins. Each CDR3 protein gets one entry after TCRdb re-called the 5' RACE reads with MiXCR. The sample carries some 600,000 distinct CDR3 sequences, just over 7% recorded once. These data also formed part of another study, on yellow fever vaccine responses in identical twins.

What was sequenced was PBMCs. The receptors shown here come from a young woman in good health. Both conserved end residues are part of each CDR3. The order of the fields is J gene, CDR3 length, V gene, D gene, clone size, CDR3 protein, CDR3 DNA. The D gene is left open where the match is weak. A clone size is listed for some rows: how often the clone was seen (once, few, many), or a class if it is expanded.

>TRBJ2-1|14|TRBV6-5|-|few
CASSYSAGRDEQFF
TGTGCCAGCAGTTACTCGGCGGGTAGAGATGAGCAGTTCTTC
>TRBJ1-4|14|TRBV7-9|-|many
CASSFGQANEKLFF
TGTGCCAGCAGCTTCGGACAAGCTAATGAAAAACTGTTTTTT
>TRBJ2-2|14|TRBV11-2|-|many
CASSLGRGTGELFF
TGTGCCAGCAGCTTAGGTCGGGGCACCGGGGAGCTGTTTTTT
>TRBJ2-3|18|TRBV4-2|-|-
CASSQELGWGEKVDTQYF
TGTGCCAGCAGCCAAGAGTTAGGGTGGGGGGAAAAGGTGGATACGCAGTATTTT
>TRBJ2-1|15|TRBV5-1|TRBD1|many
CASSSALGQLNEQFF
TGCGCCAGCAGCTCTGCCCTGGGACAGTTAAATGAGCAGTTCTTC
>TRBJ1-2|11|TRBV20-1|-|-
CSAKANYGYTF
TGCAGTGCTAAAGCTAACTATGGCTACACCTTC
>TRBJ2-5|13|TRBV2|-|few
CASSDDNQETQYF
TGTGCCAGCAGTGATGACAACCAAGAGACCCAGTACTTC
>TRBJ2-1|17|TRBV4-1|TRBD2|-
CASSHPLAGGSYNEQFF
TGCGCCAGCAGCCATCCCCTAGCGGGGGGGAGCTACAATGAGCAGTTCTTC
>TRBJ2-5|13|TRBV14|-|many
CASSQWEQETQYF
TGTGCCAGCAGCCAATGGGAGCAAGAGACCCAGTACTTC
>TRBJ2-3|18|TRBV28|-|-
CASSLPTGRRELTDTQYF
TGTGCCAGCAGTTTACCGACAGGGCGGCGGGAACTCACAGATACGCAGTATTTT
>TRBJ2-5|14|TRBV5-1|TRBD2|-
CASSGGLAGEAQYF
TGCGCCAGCAGCGGGGGACTAGCGGGAGAGGCCCAGTACTTC
>TRBJ1-6|14|TRBV6-1|-|many
CASGLTGGHSPLHF
TGTGCCAGCGGATTAACGGGGGGGCATTCACCCCTCCACTTT
>TRBJ1-2|15|TRBV27|TRBD1|-
CASSPAEGAWYGYTF
TGTGCCAGCAGCCCAGCGGAGGGGGCCTGGTATGGCTACACCTTC
>TRBJ2-1|18|TRBV12-3/TRBV12-4|-|-
CASCKRPQSASSYNEQFF
TGTGCCAGCTGTAAAAGGCCCCAAAGCGCGAGCTCCTACAATGAGCAGTTCTTC
>TRBJ1-1|13|TRBV12-3/TRBV12-4|-|many
CASSFQANTEAFF
TGTGCCAGCAGTTTCCAGGCGAACACTGAAGCTTTCTTT
>TRBJ2-1|14|TRBV11-1|TRBD1|few
CASSTRQGAYEQFF
TGTGCCAGCAGCACACGACAGGGGGCGTATGAGCAGTTCTTC
>TRBJ2-3|18|TRBV2|TRBD2|-
CACCPGLAVAHTTDTQYF
TGTGCCTGCTGCCCGGGACTAGCAGTCGCCCATACCACAGATACGCAGTATTTT
>TRBJ2-6|17|TRBV7-8|-|-
CASSLAVSPYGANVLTF
TGTGCCAGCAGCTTAGCGGTTAGTCCCTACGGGGCCAACGTCCTGACTTTC
>TRBJ1-4|13|TRBV6-1|TRBD1|-
CASSHDRGEKLFF
TGTGCCAGCAGTCATGACAGGGGTGAAAAACTGTTTTTT
>TRBJ2-5|14|TRBV7-6|-|-
CASSPRPSQETQYF
TGTGCCAGCAGCCCCCGGCCGAGCCAAGAGACCCAGTACTTC
>TRBJ1-1|15|TRBV6-5|-|few
CASSYSSPLNTEAFF
TGTGCCAGCAGTTACTCGAGCCCCCTGAACACTGAAGCTTTCTTT
>TRBJ1-1|17|TRBV5-6|-|-
CASSLTYSGGAGTEAFF
TGTGCCAGCAGCTTGACATACAGTGGGGGCGCGGGAACTGAAGCTTTCTTT
>TRBJ1-2|12|TRBV20-1|-|few
CSARGTEYGYTF
TGCAGTGCTAGAGGGACGGAGTATGGCTACACCTTC
>TRBJ2-1|14|TRBV5-5|-|many
CASSPVWSYNEQFF
TGTGCCAGCAGCCCCGTCTGGTCCTACAATGAGCAGTTCTTC
>TRBJ2-5|18|TRBV5-6|TRBD1|many
CASSLFLPRQGRGPPRDF
TGTGCCAGCAGCTTGTTTCTGCCGAGACAGGGACGGGGACCCCCTAGGGACTTC
>TRBJ1-2|13|TRBV12-3/TRBV12-4|TRBD1|few
CASSFDRVYGYTF
TGTGCCAGCAGTTTTGACAGGGTTTATGGCTACACCTTC
>TRBJ2-1|15|TRBV3-1|TRBD2|many
CASSQTAGDYNEQFF
TGTGCCAGCAGCCAAACAGCGGGAGATTACAATGAGCAGTTCTTC
>TRBJ2-3|15|TRBV7-2|-|few
CASSLASFVTDTQYF
TGTGCCAGCAGCTTAGCTAGTTTTGTCACAGATACGCAGTATTTT
>TRBJ1-1|14|TRBV3-1|-|many
CASSLTGSGTEAFF
TGTGCCAGCAGCCTAACAGGGTCAGGCACTGAAGCTTTCTTT
>TRBJ2-1|20|TRBV11-2|TRBD2|few
CASSLVWTSGNHPSYNEQFF
TGTGCCAGCAGCTTAGTTTGGACTAGCGGAAATCACCCCTCCTACAATGAGCAGTTCTTC